The TCR beta chain described here comes from a study of identifying expanded T cells in peripheral blood. Study conclusions and caveats: Two-week clone count variance significantly increased as total template count grew. Technical replicates showed roughly 1.2 changed clones; approximately 2 weeks 15 to 20; four weeks 19.

No infections or other immune events were documented during collection. There are 15 residues in the CDR3. Germline CDR1 and CDR2: SGHRS and YFSETQ. V gave up 1 base and J gave up 1 base, with 9 bases separating them. The assay was immunoSEQ multiplex PCR, and TCRdb's table has in-frame clones only and misses some. The table lists some 95,000 clones, around 85% of them singletons. Regarding this clone: What it binds is unknown.

Sequencing was carried out using blood. This TCR derives from a person between 18 and 75 years old in good health. V gene TRBV5-1 combines with J gene TRBJ1-3; the D is unclear. The CDR3 coding sequence is TGCGCCAGCAGCTTGTATTTTGGGTCTGGAAACACCATATATTTT. Its protein is CASSLYFGSGNTIYF.